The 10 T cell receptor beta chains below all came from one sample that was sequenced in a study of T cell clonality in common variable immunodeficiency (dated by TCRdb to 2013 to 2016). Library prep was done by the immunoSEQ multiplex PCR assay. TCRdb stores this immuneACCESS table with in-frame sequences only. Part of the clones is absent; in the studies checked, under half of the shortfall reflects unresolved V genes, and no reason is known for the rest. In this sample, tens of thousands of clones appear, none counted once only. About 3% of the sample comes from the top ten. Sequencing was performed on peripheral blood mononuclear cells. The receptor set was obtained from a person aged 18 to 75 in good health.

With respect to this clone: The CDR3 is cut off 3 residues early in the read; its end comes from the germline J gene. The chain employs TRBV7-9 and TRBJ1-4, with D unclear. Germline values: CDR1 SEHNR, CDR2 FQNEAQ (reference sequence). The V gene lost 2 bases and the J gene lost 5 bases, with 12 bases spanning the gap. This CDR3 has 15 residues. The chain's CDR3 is CASSLPSRPNEKLFF. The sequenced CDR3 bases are TGTGCCAGCAGCTTACCATCGCGGCCCAATGAAAAA. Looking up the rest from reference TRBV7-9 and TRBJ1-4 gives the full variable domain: DTGVSQNPRHKITKRGQNVTFRCDPISEHNRLYWYRQTLGQGPEFLTYFQNEAQLEKSRLLSDRFSAERPKGSFSTLEIQRTEQGDSAMYLCASSLPSRPNEKLFFGSGTQLSVL.

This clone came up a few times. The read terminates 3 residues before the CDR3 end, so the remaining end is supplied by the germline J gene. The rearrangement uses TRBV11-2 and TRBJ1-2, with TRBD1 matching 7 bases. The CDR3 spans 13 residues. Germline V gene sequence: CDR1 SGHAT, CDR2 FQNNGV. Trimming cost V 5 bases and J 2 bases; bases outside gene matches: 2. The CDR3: CASSPGQNYGYTF. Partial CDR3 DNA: TGTGCCAGCAGCCCGGGACAGAACTATGGC.

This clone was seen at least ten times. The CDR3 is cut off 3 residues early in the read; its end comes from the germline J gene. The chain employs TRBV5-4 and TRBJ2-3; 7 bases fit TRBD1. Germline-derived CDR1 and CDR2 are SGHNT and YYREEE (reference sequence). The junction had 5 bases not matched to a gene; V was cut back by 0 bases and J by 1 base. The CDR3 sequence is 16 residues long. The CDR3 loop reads CASSLEGAGGTDTQYF. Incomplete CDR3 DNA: TGTGCCAGCAGCTTGGAGGGGGCAGGGGGCACAGATACG.

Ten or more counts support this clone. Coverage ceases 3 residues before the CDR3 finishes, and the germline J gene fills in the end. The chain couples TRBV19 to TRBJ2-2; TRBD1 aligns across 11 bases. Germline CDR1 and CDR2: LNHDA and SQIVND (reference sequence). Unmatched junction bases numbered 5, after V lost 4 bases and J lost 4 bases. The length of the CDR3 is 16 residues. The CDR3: CASSRTGTGGTGELFF. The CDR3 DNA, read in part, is TGTGCCAGTAGTAGAACCGGGACAGGGGGCACCGGGGAG.

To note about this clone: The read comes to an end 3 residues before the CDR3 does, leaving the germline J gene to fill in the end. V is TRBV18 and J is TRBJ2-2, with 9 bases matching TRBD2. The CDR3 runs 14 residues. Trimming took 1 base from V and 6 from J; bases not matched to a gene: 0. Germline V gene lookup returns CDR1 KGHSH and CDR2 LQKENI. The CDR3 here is CASSPRTSAGELFF. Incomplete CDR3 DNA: TGTGCCAGCTCACCACGGACTAGCGCCGGGGAG.

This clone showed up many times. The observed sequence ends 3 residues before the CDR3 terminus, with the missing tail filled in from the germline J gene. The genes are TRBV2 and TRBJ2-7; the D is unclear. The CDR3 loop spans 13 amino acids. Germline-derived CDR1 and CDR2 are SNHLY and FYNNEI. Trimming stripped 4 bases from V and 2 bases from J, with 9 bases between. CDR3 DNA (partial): TGTGCCAGCAGTGTCGAGCGTACCTACGAG. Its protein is CASSVERTYE. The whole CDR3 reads CASSVERTYEQYF.

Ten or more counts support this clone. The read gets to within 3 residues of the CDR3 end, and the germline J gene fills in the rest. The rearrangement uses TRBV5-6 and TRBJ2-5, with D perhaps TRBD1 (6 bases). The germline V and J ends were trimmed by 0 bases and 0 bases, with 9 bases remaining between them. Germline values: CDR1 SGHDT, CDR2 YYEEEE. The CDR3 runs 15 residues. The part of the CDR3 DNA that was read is TGTGCCAGCAGCTTGGGGGACATCTACCAAGAGACC. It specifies CASSLGDIYQET. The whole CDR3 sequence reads CASSLGDIYQETQYF. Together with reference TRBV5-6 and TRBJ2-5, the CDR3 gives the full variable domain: DAGVTQSPTHLIKTRGQQVTLRCSPKSGHDTVSWYQQALGQGPQFIFQYYEEEERQRGNFPDRFSGHQFPNYSSELNVNALLLGDSALYLCASSLGDIYQETQYFGPGTRLLVL.

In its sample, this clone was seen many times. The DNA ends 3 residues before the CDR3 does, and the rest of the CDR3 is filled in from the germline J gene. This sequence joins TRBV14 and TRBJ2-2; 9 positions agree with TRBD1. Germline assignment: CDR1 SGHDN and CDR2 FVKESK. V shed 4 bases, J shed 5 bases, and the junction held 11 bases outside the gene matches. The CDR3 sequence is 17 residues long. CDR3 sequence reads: CASSPRTGGMGTGELFF. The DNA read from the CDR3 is TGTGCCAGCAGCCCTCGCACAGGGGGCATGGGGACCGGGGAG.

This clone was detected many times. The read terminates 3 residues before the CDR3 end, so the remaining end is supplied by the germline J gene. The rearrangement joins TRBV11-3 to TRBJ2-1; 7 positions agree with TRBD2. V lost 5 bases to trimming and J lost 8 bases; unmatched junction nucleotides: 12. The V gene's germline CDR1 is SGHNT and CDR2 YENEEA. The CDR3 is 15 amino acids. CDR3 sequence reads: CASSLKPSGGHEQFF. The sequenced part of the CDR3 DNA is TGTGCCAGCAGCCTAAAGCCTAGCGGAGGCCATGAG.

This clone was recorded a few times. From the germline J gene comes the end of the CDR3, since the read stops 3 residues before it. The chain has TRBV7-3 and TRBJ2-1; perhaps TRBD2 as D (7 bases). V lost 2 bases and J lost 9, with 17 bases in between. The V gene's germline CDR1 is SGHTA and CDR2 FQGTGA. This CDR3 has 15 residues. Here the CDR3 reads CASSLSGGAGSEQFF. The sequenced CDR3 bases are TGTGCCAGCAGCTTATCTGGGGGGGCCGGTAGTGAG.